Presented here are 20 T cell receptor beta chains from one specimen sequenced in a study of cytomegalovirus exposure and HLA in healthy donors. Amplification used 60 Vbeta primers and 13 Jbeta primers. Here immunoSEQ multiplex PCR was the method, and the copy in TCRdb shows in-frame clones only, minus some. The sample data list 40,000 to 50,000 clones. Sequencing was done on a sample of PBMCs. The origin of the receptors is a middle-aged woman in good health and CMV-seronegative.

The rearrangement uses TRBV4-1 and TRBJ1-2; a weak D match, TRBD1 (6 bases). The CDR3 extends over 14 amino acids. The germline CDR1 and CDR2 sequences are MGHRA and YSYEKL. Trimming stripped 0 bases from V and 4 bases from J, with 9 bases between. This chain's CDR3 is CASSQDQGTYGYTF. CDR3 sequence (DNA): TGCGCCAGCAGCCAAGATCAGGGGACCTATGGCTACACCTTC.

This rearrangement joins TRBV7-9 to TRBJ2-2; unclear D gene. CDR1 is SEHNR, CDR2 FQNEAQ, per germline (reference sequence). The V and J ends lost 5 bases and 0 bases respectively, with 13 bases between them. The CDR3 has 16 amino acids. The CDR3 region is CASSPRGLTNTGELFF. The CDR3 region has the DNA TGTGCCAGCAGCCCCCGAGGCCTTACGAACACCGGGGAGCTGTTTTTT.

The chain is built from TRBV27 and TRBJ1-4, with TRBD1 matching 10 bases. V lost 0 bases and J lost 11; bases outside the gene matches: 9. Germline V gene sequence: CDR1 MNHEY, CDR2 SMNVEV (reference sequence). The CDR3 sequence is 16 residues long. This CDR3 is CASSLSIGQGGRKLFF. DNA for the CDR3: TGTGCCAGCAGTTTATCGATAGGACAGGGGGGCAGGAAACTGTTTTTT.

The chain carries TRBV4-1 and TRBJ2-2, with TRBD1 as a possible D gene (5 bases). The CDR3 consists of 16 residues. Germline V lookup: CDR1 MGHRA, CDR2 YSYEKL. V was pared by 5 bases and J by 0 bases, with 13 bases between. CDR3 coding DNA: TGCGCCAGCAGCACAGGACACGGGCCGAACACCGGGGAGCTGTTTTTT. This sequence encodes CASSTGHGPNTGELFF.

The gene calls are TRBV11-1 and TRBJ1-2, with 7 bases that match TRBD1. J lost 5 bases, V lost 4 bases, and 4 bases had no gene match. CDR3 length: 13 residues. Germline-derived CDR1 and CDR2 are SGHAT and FQDESV (reference sequence). Written as DNA, the CDR3 is TGTGCCAGCAGCTACCGGGACAGTTATGGCTACACCTTC. Translating it yields CASSYRDSYGYTF.

The chain links TRBV5-5 to TRBJ1-2; 9 bases align to TRBD1. Germline trimming cut 2 bases from V and 7 bases from J; bases unmatched to any gene: 9. Germline V gene sequence: CDR1 SGHKS, CDR2 YYEKEE (reference sequence). This CDR3 has 15 residues. CDR3 protein: CASSLESTGGGGYTF. The CDR3 DNA reads TGTGCCAGCAGCTTAGAATCCACAGGGGGCGGTGGCTACACCTTC.

The chain recombines TRBV5-1 with TRBJ2-2; D gene ambiguous. The CDR3 sequence is 13 residues long. V was pared by 0 bases and J by 4 bases, with 4 bases between. The V gene's germline CDR1 is SGHRS and CDR2 YFSETQ. The CDR3: CASSLDLTGELFF. The CDR3 DNA reads as TGCGCCAGCAGCTTGGATCTCACCGGGGAGCTGTTTTTT.

The chain joins TRBV5-5 to TRBJ1-1, with D uncertain. CDR1 and CDR2 from the germline V gene are SGHKS and YYEKEE (reference sequence). This CDR3 contains 14 residues. Deletions cut 1 base from V and 4 bases from J, with 11 bases between. CDR3 DNA: TGTGCCAGCAGCTTGAACAGCCACGGCACTGAAGCTTTCTTT. Its translation is CASSLNSHGTEAFF.

The chain is built from TRBV5-1 and TRBJ2-5; 7 bases map to TRBD1. This CDR3 region has 15 residues. Losses at the gene ends were 0 bases for V and 3 bases for J; bases not matched to a gene: 5. Germline V gives CDR1 SGHRS, CDR2 YFSETQ. CDR3 protein: CASSLGARGKETQYF. The CDR3 region has the DNA TGCGCCAGCAGCTTGGGTGCCAGGGGGAAAGAGACCCAGTACTTC.

This sequence joins TRBV30 and TRBJ1-5, with a possible D match to TRBD1 (5 bases). The CDR3 is 13 amino acids. Germline-derived CDR1 and CDR2 are GTSNPN and SVGIG (reference sequence). V was pared by 1 base and J by 5 bases, with 9 bases between. CDR3 loop: CAWSAGAYQPQHF. In nucleotides, the CDR3 is TGTGCCTGGAGTGCTGGGGCTTATCAGCCCCAGCATTTT.

The chain links TRBV7-6 to TRBJ1-1, with D perhaps TRBD1 (6 bases). The CDR3 is 13 residues long. The germline V and J ends were trimmed by 5 bases and 1 base, with 8 bases remaining between them. Germline V gene sequence: CDR1 SGHVS, CDR2 FNYEAQ. CDR3 residues: CASSVDRNTEAFF. The CDR3 coding sequence is TGTGCCAGCAGCGTGGACAGGAACACTGAAGCTTTCTTT.

The V and J genes are TRBV6-1 and TRBJ1-1; 9 positions agree with TRBD1. Germline lookup yields CDR1 MNHNS and CDR2 SASEGT. V shed 8 bases, J shed 4 bases, and the junction held 8 bases outside the gene matches. The CDR3 loop spans 14 amino acids. CDR3 region: CASAGGQGGTEAFF. For the CDR3, the DNA is TGTGCCAGCGCAGGGGGACAGGGTGGCACTGAAGCTTTCTTT.

The V gene is TRBV18, the J gene TRBJ1-5; 7 nucleotides align to TRBD1. V trimming: 3 bases; J trimming: 7 bases; junction bases outside the gene matches: 3. Germline values: CDR1 KGHSH, CDR2 LQKENI. The CDR3 contains 13 residues. The CDR3 DNA is TGTGCCAGCTCACCTACAGGGGAGCAGCCCCAGCATTTT. It codes for CASSPTGEQPQHF.

The chain links TRBV6-1 to TRBJ1-5; 8 bases match TRBD1. This CDR3 comprises 16 residues. Unmatched junction bases numbered 3, after V lost 2 bases and J lost 0 bases. Germline-derived CDR1 and CDR2 are MNHNS and SASEGT. The CDR3 DNA reads TGTGCCAGCAGTGAACGGACAGGGATTAGCAATCAGCCCCAGCATTTT. Its protein product is CASSERTGISNQPQHF.

The genes are TRBV27 and TRBJ1-2; tentative D call: TRBD1 (5 bases). V was trimmed by 1 base and J by 1 base, leaving 7 bases between them. This CDR3 region has 14 residues. Germline loops: CDR1 MNHEY, CDR2 SMNVEV (reference sequence). CDR3 nucleotide sequence: TGTGCCAGCAGTTTATGGGGGGTTAACTATGGCTACACCTTC. Its protein product is CASSLWGVNYGYTF.

The rearrangement links TRBV21-1 to TRBJ2-3; the table's D call, TRBD2, has no DNA check behind it. TRBV21-1 is designated a pseudogene. The CDR3 sequence is 16 residues long. DNA of the CDR3: TGTGCCAGCAGCAATGAGGACTTTTGGGGCACAGATACGCAGTATTTT. This encodes CASSNEDFWGTDTQYF.

The chain recombines TRBV18 with TRBJ1-5, with TRBD1 as a possible D gene (5 bases). V shed 6 bases and J shed 3 bases, with 15 bases lying between them. Germline CDR1 and CDR2: KGHSH and LQKENI. This CDR3 is built from 15 residues. CDR3 sequence: CASSQRGGTNQPQHF. CDR3 DNA: TGTGCCAGCTCCCAACGAGGAGGGACCAATCAGCCCCAGCATTTT.

The chain carries TRBV9 and TRBJ1-4; D is unresolved. CDR1 and CDR2 from the germline V gene are SGDLS and YYNGEE. The ends were cut back, 2 bases at V and 6 bases at J, with 14 bases in the middle. The CDR3 has 15 amino acids. The CDR3 region is CASSVHGLQDEKLFF. In nucleotides, the CDR3 is TGTGCCAGCAGCGTTCACGGACTCCAGGATGAAAAACTGTTTTTT.

This chain connects TRBV7-3 to TRBJ2-1; 11 bases align to TRBD2. This CDR3 has 15 residues. Germline lookup yields CDR1 SGHTA and CDR2 FQGTGA. J gave up 5 bases and V 4 bases, and 4 bases lay outside the gene matches. The CDR3: CASSSGTSGNNEQFF. The CDR3 region has the DNA TGTGCCAGCAGCTCCGGGACTAGCGGTAACAATGAGCAGTTCTTC.

The J gene is TRBJ1-2, the V gene TRBV6-6; 12 bases are a match to TRBD1. Germline V gene data show CDR1 as MNHNY and CDR2 as SVGAGI (reference sequence). CDR3 length equals 16 residues. V lost 0 bases and J lost 8; bases outside the gene matches: 7. CDR3 DNA: TGTGCCAGCAGTTACTCGGGGGACAGGGGGCTTGGAGGCTACACCTTC. Its translation: CASSYSGDRGLGGYTF.